These 2 T cell receptor beta chains were all obtained from the same sample, sequenced in a study of naive CD8 T cells in extremely preterm neonates. TCRdb's copy holds only in-frame clones and misses some; the assay was immunoSEQ multiplex PCR. The data hold about 5,100 clones, with 95% to 98% observed a single time. What was sequenced was naive CD8+ T cells from blood. The receptors derive from a human donor in good health.

The chain has TRBV27 and TRBJ2-2, with TRBD1 identical over 9 bases. V was clipped by 5 bases and J by 0 bases; unmatched bases: 10. Germline V gives CDR1 MNHEY, CDR2 SMNVEV (reference sequence). The CDR3 spans 18 residues. The CDR3 spells CASSQWDRDTSNTGELFF. DNA for the CDR3: TGTGCCAGCAGTCAATGGGACAGGGACACTTCGAACACCGGGGAGCTGTTTTTT.

The rearrangement links TRBV6-5 to TRBJ1-5; D gene ambiguous. Germline V lookup: CDR1 MNHEY, CDR2 SVGAGI. The CDR3 extends over 13 amino acids. Trimming stripped 0 bases from V and 3 bases from J, with 3 bases between. CDR3 nucleotides: TGTGCCAGCAGTTACTCCTTCAATCAGCCCCAGCATTTT. Protein sequence: CASSYSFNQPQHF.